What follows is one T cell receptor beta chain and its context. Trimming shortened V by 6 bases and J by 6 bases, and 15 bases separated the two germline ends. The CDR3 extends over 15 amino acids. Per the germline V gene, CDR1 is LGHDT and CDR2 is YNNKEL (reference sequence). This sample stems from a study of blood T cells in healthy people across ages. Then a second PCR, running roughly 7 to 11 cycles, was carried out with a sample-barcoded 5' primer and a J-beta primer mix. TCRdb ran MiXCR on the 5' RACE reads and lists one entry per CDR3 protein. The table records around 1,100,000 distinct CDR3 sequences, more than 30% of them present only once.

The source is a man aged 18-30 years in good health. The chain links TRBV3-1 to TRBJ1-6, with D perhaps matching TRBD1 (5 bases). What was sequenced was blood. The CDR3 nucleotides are TGTGCCAGCAGGGGATCCGGGACGACTAATTCACCCCTCCACTTT. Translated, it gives CASRGSGTTNSPLHF.